There are a few counts of the clone carrying this T cell receptor beta chain. The V gene end was trimmed by 0 bases and the J gene end by 1 base; junction bases not matched to a gene: 6. The CDR3 covers 18 residues. TCRdb ran MiXCR on the 5' RACE reads and lists one entry per CDR3 protein. In the table there are 250,000 to 300,000 distinct CDR3 sequences, about 17% of which are singletons. These data belong to a study of T-cell memory formation after mild COVID-19. The V and J genes are TRBV23-1 and TRBJ2-6; 7 positions agree with TRBD1. TRBV23-1 is placed among ORFs of uncertain function. The receptor was derived from a man aged 18 to 35 who had mild COVID-19 (a few samples of this study predate the infection). Cell type and time point are not known. Source material: PBMCs or a T cell subset sorted from them (not recorded which). CDR3 sequence (DNA): TGCGCCAGCAGTCAATCAGTGGCCAGGGGGTCTGGGGCCAACGTCCTGACTTTC. Protein product: CASSQSVARGSGANVLTF.